A selection of T cell receptor beta chains follows, all from one sample in a study of technical replicates of blood from a few donors. Libraries were prepared by immunoSEQ multiplex PCR; TCRdb keeps only in-frame clonotypes and omits some of them. In the table there are tens of thousands of clones, roughly 94% of which are singletons. Material for sequencing was T cells isolated from PBMCs. The origin of the receptors is a human donor in good health. CDR3s include the opening cysteine and the closing phenylalanine or tryptophan. The D gene is left open where the match is weak. Rows give clone size only sometimes, using once, few, many, or a class for an expanded clone.

v_call,clone_size,d_call,j_call,cdr3_aa,cdr3_nt
TRBV7-2,once,.,TRBJ1-5,CASSLVQGNQPQHF,TGTGCCAGCAGCTTAGTACAGGGCAATCAGCCCCAGCATTTT
TRBV28,.,.,TRBJ2-7,CASITGWPSYEQYF,TGTGCCAGCATTACAGGGTGGCCATCCTACGAGCAGTACTTC
TRBV9,.,.,TRBJ1-1,CASSDGMYEAFF,TGTGCCAGCAGCGACGGTATGTATGAGGCTTTCTTT
TRBV19,.,.,TRBJ1-1,CASSMARNTEAFF,TGTGCCAGTAGTATGGCCAGGAACACTGAAGCTTTCTTT
TRBV11-3,few,.,TRBJ2-5,CASSLGSAGPQETQYF,TGTGCCAGCAGCTTAGGTTCTGCGGGTCCCCAAGAGACCCAGTACTTC
TRBV6-6,.,.,TRBJ2-2,CASSFGTDGELFF,TGTGCCAGCAGTTTTGGGACTGACGGGGAGCTGTTTTTT
TRBV11-3,.,.,TRBJ2-7,CASSTGLTTPYEQYF,TGTGCCAGCAGCACGGGACTCACGACCCCCTACGAGCAGTACTTC
TRBV11-2,.,TRBD1,TRBJ1-2,CASSLGDSSSYGYTF,TGTGCCAGCAGCTTAGGGGACAGTTCCTCTTATGGCTACACCTTC
TRBV11-2,once,TRBD2,TRBJ2-7,CASSLTSGSSYEQYF,TGTGCCAGCAGCTTAACTAGCGGGAGCTCCTACGAGCAGTACTTC
TRBV10-3,.,.,TRBJ2-7,CAIGGTYEQYF,TGTGCCATCGGGGGGACCTACGAGCAGTACTTC
TRBV9,few,.,TRBJ1-5,CASSVEGERNQPQHF,TGTGCCAGCAGCGTAGAGGGGGAGCGGAATCAGCCCCAGCATTTT
TRBV27,.,TRBD1,TRBJ1-2,CASSSGTGRSYGYTF,TGTGCCAGCAGTTCCGGGACAGGGCGTAGCTATGGCTACACCTTC
TRBV27,.,.,TRBJ1-1,CASRIRVGAEAFF,TGTGCCAGCCGAATAAGGGTCGGGGCTGAAGCTTTCTTT
TRBV28,.,.,TRBJ2-7,CASSKFGQLGEQYF,TGTGCCAGCAGTAAGTTTGGGCAGTTGGGCGAGCAGTACTTC
TRBV19,.,.,TRBJ2-1,CASSGSAFREQFF,TGTGCCAGTAGTGGTAGCGCTTTCAGAGAGCAGTTCTTC
TRBV5-1,.,.,TRBJ1-1,CASSAGLSGDTEAFF,TGCGCCAGCAGCGCAGGGTTAAGTGGAGACACTGAAGCTTTCTTT
TRBV5-1,.,.,TRBJ2-7,CASSFGGPREQYF,TGCGCCAGCAGCTTCGGAGGGCCGAGAGAGCAGTACTTC
TRBV7-9,.,.,TRBJ2-2,CASSLRLTTGELFF,TGTGCCAGCAGCTTGAGACTAACCACCGGGGAGCTGTTTTTT
TRBV6-5,.,TRBD1,TRBJ1-4,CASSFGQGVEKLFF,TGTGCCAGCAGCTTCGGACAGGGGGTTGAAAAACTGTTTTTT
TRBV7-3,once,TRBD2,TRBJ2-3,CASGLADTDTQYF,TGTGCCAGCGGACTAGCGGACACAGATACGCAGTATTTT
TRBV7-9,.,.,TRBJ1-2,CASSPLTETWTNYGYTF,TGTGCCAGCAGCCCTCTGACGGAGACCTGGACTAACTATGGCTACACCTTC
TRBV19,.,TRBD1,TRBJ1-4,CASSIMTPTGYSEKLFF,TGTGCCAGTAGTATAATGACTCCGACAGGGTATTCTGAAAAACTGTTTTTT
TRBV5-1,.,TRBD2,TRBJ2-5,CASSRGGAETQYF,TGCGCCAGCAGCCGGGGGGGCGCAGAGACCCAGTACTTC
TRBV25-1,.,.,TRBJ1-2,CASSDVLGHPAYTF,TGTGCCAGCAGTGATGTCTTAGGACACCCGGCCTACACCTTC
TRBV10-3,.,.,TRBJ2-3,CAASLTGDTQYF,TGTGCCGCCTCGTTGACCGGGGATACGCAGTATTTT
TRBV28,few,.,TRBJ1-1,CASSLGGFGVMNTEAFF,TGTGCCAGCAGTTTGGGGGGATTTGGGGTTATGAACACTGAAGCTTTCTTT
TRBV11-3,.,TRBD1,TRBJ2-2,CASSLYRGPTGELFF,TGTGCCAGCAGCTTATACAGGGGGCCGACCGGGGAGCTGTTTTTT
TRBV5-1,.,TRBD2,TRBJ2-2,CASGLAVTGELFF,TGCGCCAGCGGACTAGCGGTCACCGGGGAGCTGTTTTTT
TRBV11-3,.,.,TRBJ2-7,CASSQGLSRYEQYF,TGTGCCAGCAGCCAAGGACTAAGCCGGTACGAGCAGTACTTC
TRBV7-9,.,TRBD2,TRBJ2-1,CATQVIAGGLGEQFF,TGTGCCACCCAGGTTATAGCGGGAGGGTTAGGCGAGCAGTTCTTC
TRBV7-9,.,TRBD1,TRBJ1-2,CASSLARAGGGYGYTF,TGTGCCAGCAGCTTAGCGCGGGCAGGGGGAGGTTATGGCTACACCTTC
TRBV9,.,TRBD2,TRBJ2-1,CASSAPRGGSSNEQFF,TGTGCCAGCAGCGCCCCCCGCGGGGGTAGTAGCAATGAGCAGTTCTTC
TRBV5-1,.,.,TRBJ2-7,CASSISGAYEQYF,TGCGCCAGCAGCATATCGGGGGCCTACGAGCAGTACTTC
TRBV6-4,.,.,TRBJ1-5,CASRTVGPGGPNNQPQHF,TGTGCCAGCAGGACGGTTGGCCCCGGAGGCCCAAACAATCAGCCCCAGCATTTT
TRBV18,once,.,TRBJ2-6,CASSPPKGLGANVLTF,TGTGCCAGCTCACCACCGAAGGGACTCGGGGCCAACGTCCTGACTTTC
TRBV6-5,.,.,TRBJ2-7,CASRPISSSYEQYF,TGTGCCAGCAGGCCCATTTCTAGCAGCTACGAGCAGTACTTC
TRBV9,once,TRBD2,TRBJ2-7,CASSVGLAGGYEQYF,TGTGCCAGCAGCGTAGGACTAGCGGGAGGCTACGAGCAGTACTTC
TRBV4-3,.,TRBD1,TRBJ1-1,CASSQRTGNTEAFF,TGCGCCAGCAGCCAGAGGACAGGGAACACTGAAGCTTTCTTT
TRBV25-1,.,.,TRBJ2-1,CASSVGGKEQFF,TGTGCCAGCAGTGTTGGCGGGAAAGAGCAGTTCTTC
TRBV5-8,.,TRBD1,TRBJ1-1,CASTSPRDTGTGIRAAFF,TGTGCCAGCACAAGCCCACGCGATACCGGGACAGGGATACGGGCGGCTTTCTTT
TRBV4-2,once,TRBD2,TRBJ2-1,CASSRGLAGDNEQFF,TGTGCCAGCAGCCGCGGACTAGCGGGGGACAATGAGCAGTTCTTC
TRBV6-5,.,.,TRBJ1-1,CASTYGGLGTEAFF,TGTGCCAGCACCTATGGGGGGTTGGGGACTGAAGCTTTCTTT
TRBV7-6,.,TRBD2,TRBJ2-7,CASSTGTSYEQYF,TGTGCCAGCAGCACCGGGACTAGTTATGAGCAGTACTTC
TRBV29-1,.,TRBD1,TRBJ1-5,CSVRTGVNQPQHF,TGCAGCGTTCGGACAGGAGTCAATCAGCCCCAGCATTTT
TRBV21-1,.,.,TRBJ2-2,CASSKEGVTGNTGELFF,TGTGCCAGCAGCAAAGAGGGTGTCACAGGAAACACCGGGGAGCTGTTTTTT
TRBV28,.,.,TRBJ1-4,CASTSVNEKLFF,TGTGCCAGCACCAGTGTTAATGAAAAACTGTTTTTT
TRBV30,.,.,TRBJ1-2,CASRTAVYTF,TGTGCCTCCCGGACAGCCGTCTACACCTTC
TRBV9,.,.,TRBJ2-3,CASSPGSTDTQYF,TGTGCCAGCAGCCCCGGGAGCACAGATACGCAGTATTTT
TRBV28,.,TRBD2,TRBJ2-7,CASTPGGGFLYF,TGTGCCAGCACCCCAGGCGGGGGTTTTCTGTACTTC
TRBV7-6,.,.,TRBJ2-1,CASSLVGGLTPVSYNEQFF,TGTGCCAGCAGCTTGGTAGGGGGACTAACCCCCGTCTCCTACAATGAGCAGTTCTTC
TRBV5-4,.,TRBD2,TRBJ2-7,CASSKALLAGGVNEQYF,TGTGCCAGCAGCAAGGCCCTACTAGCGGGAGGGGTGAACGAGCAGTACTTC
TRBV6-5,.,.,TRBJ2-1,CASWDQGSGFF,TGTGCCAGCTGGGACCAGGGGTCGGGGTTCTTC
TRBV6-6,.,.,TRBJ2-2,CATTPTVLNTGELFF,TGTGCCACCACCCCCACAGTACTGAACACCGGGGAGCTGTTTTTT
TRBV30,.,.,TRBJ2-3,CAWSRISGSTDTQYF,TGTGCCTGGAGTCGCATAAGCGGGAGCACAGATACGCAGTATTTT
TRBV6-5,.,.,TRBJ1-4,CASSYLQGGEKLFF,TGTGCCAGCAGTTACTTACAGGGTGGGGAAAAACTGTTTTTT
TRBV27,.,TRBD1,TRBJ1-2,CASTPGQGLGTIGYTF,TGTGCCAGCACACCGGGACAGGGGCTGGGTACGATTGGCTACACCTTC
TRBV15,.,.,TRBJ2-1,CATSGGTSYNEQFF,TGTGCCACCAGCGGCGGGACCTCCTACAATGAGCAGTTCTTC
TRBV6-1,.,.,TRBJ2-3,CASSQNTRITDTQYF,TGTGCCAGCAGTCAAAATACTAGAATCACAGATACGCAGTATTTT
TRBV19,.,TRBD1,TRBJ2-7,CASSTTTGYEQYF,TGTGCCAGTAGTACCACGACAGGGTACGAGCAGTACTTC